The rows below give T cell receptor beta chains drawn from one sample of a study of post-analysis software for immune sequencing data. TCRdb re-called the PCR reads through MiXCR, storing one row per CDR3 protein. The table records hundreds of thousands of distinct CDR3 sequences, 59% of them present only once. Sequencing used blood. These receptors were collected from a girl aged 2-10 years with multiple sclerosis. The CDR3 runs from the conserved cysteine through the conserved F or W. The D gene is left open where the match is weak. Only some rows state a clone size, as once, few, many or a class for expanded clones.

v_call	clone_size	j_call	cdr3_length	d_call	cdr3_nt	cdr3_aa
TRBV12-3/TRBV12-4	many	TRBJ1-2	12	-	TGTGCCAGCTCCGGGGGTGACTATGGCTACACCTTC	CASSGGDYGYTF
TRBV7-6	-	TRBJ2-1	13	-	TGTGCCAGCAGCCTCGATTGGGGGGAGACCCAGTTCTTC	CASSLDWGETQFF
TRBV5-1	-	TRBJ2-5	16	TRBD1	TGCGCCAGCAGCTTGGGCCTAGGGACAGGACAAGAGACCCAGTACTTC	CASSLGLGTGQETQYF
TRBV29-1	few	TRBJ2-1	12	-	TGCAGCGTTGAATGGGCTAACAATGAGCAGTTCTTC	CSVEWANNEQFF
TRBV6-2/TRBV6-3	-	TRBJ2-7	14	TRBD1	TGTGCCAGCAGTTATGTCAGGGGGCGAGGCGAGCAGTACTTC	CASSYVRGRGEQYF
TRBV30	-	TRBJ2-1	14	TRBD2	TGTGCCTGGAGAGGGACTAGCGGGGCGAATGAGCAGTTCTTC	CAWRGTSGANEQFF
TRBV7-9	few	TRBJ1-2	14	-	TGTGCCAGCAGCTTTCTCGGACAGCGGAACGGCTACACCTTC	CASSFLGQRNGYTF
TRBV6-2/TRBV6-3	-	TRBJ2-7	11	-	TGTGCCAGCGGAAAGGCGTACGAGCAGTACTTC	CASGKAYEQYF
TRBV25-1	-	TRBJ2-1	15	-	TGTGCCAGCAGCCCCAGGGGTGCGGCAAACAATGAGCAGTTCTTC	CASSPRGAANNEQFF
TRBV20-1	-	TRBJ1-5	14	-	TGCAGTGCTCGGTCCCTATATAGCAATCAGCCCCAGCATTTT	CSARSLYSNQPQHF
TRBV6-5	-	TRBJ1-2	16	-	TGTGCCAGCAGTTATTTTAGGGTTGAGGGCCACTATGGCTACACCTTC	CASSYFRVEGHYGYTF
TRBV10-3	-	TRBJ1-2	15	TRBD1	TGTGCCATAGGGACCGGGACAGGGGTTTCGCCTGGCTACACCTTC	CAIGTGTGVSPGYTF
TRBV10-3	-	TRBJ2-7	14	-	TGTGCCATCAGTGACAGCTCCAGCTCCTACGAGCAGTACTTC	CAISDSSSSYEQYF
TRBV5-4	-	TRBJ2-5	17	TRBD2	TGTGTCAGCAGCCTCAGGACTAGCGCCCTCCCAAGCGAGACCCAGTACTTC	CVSSLRTSALPSETQYF
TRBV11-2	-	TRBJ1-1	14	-	TGTGCCAGCAGCTTAATATCCAGCTACACTGAAGCTTTCTTT	CASSLISSYTEAFF
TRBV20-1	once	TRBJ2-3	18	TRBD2	TGCAGTGCTATAAGTTGGGGACTAGCGGGAGGGCAACCAGATACGCAGTATTTT	CSAISWGLAGGQPDTQYF
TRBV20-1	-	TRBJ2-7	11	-	TGCAGTGCTAGTACACTCCCGGAGTCGTACTTT	CSASTLPESYF
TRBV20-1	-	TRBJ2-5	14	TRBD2	TGCAGTGCTAGGAATAGCGGGGGGAAAGAGACCCAGTACTTC	CSARNSGGKETQYF
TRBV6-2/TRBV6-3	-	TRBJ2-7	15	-	TGTGCCAGCAGTTACGAAGGGGACCCGACCTACGAGCAGTACTTC	CASSYEGDPTYEQYF
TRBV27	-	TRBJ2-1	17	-	TGTGCCAGCAGCCTCAACTGGTTAGCCACCGTGACCCATGAGCAGTTCTTC	CASSLNWLATVTHEQFF
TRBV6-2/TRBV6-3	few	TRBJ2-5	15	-	TGTGCCAGCAGTTCCCCGCGAGTGGACCAAGAGACCCAGTACTTC	CASSSPRVDQETQYF
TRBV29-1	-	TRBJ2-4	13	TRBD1	TGCAGCGTTGGAGGGGACAGCAAAAACATTCAGTACTTC	CSVGGDSKNIQYF
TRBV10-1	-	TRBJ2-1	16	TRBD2	TGCGCCAGCAGTGGTAGCGGGGGGCCCGCCTACAATGAGCAGTTCTTC	CASSGSGGPAYNEQFF
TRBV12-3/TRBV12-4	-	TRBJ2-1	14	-	TGTGCCAGCAGTTTGGGCCTTACAGGAAGGGAGCAGTTCTTC	CASSLGLTGREQFF
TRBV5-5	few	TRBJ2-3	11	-	TGTGCCAGCAGCGTCGGGAGTACGCAGTATTTT	CASSVGSTQYF
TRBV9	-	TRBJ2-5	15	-	TGTGCCAGCAGCCCCTGGACAATCCCCCAAGAGACCCAGTACTTC	CASSPWTIPQETQYF
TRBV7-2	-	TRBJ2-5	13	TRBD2	TGTGCCAGCAGCTGGACTAGCGGGGAGACCCAGTACTTC	CASSWTSGETQYF
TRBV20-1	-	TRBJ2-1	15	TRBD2	TGCAGTGCTAGAGACTACGGGACTAGACTCAATGAGCAGTTCTTC	CSARDYGTRLNEQFF
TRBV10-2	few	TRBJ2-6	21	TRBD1	TGCGCCAGCAGTGAGTCCCGGCGAGGGGGCAGGACCAGCTCTGGGGCCAACGTCCTGACTTTC	CASSESRRGGRTSSGANVLTF
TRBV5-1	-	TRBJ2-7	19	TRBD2	TGCGCCAGCAGCTTGGGACTAGCGGGAGTCTGGAGGGGCTCCTACGAGCAGTACTTC	CASSLGLAGVWRGSYEQYF
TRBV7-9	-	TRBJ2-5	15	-	TGTGCCAGCAGCTTAGTCGCAACAGTCCAAGAGACCCAGTACTTC	CASSLVATVQETQYF
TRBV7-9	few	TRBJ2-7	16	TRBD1	TGTGCCAGCAGCCCTCGGCGGGACAGGGCATCCTACGAGCAGTACTTC	CASSPRRDRASYEQYF
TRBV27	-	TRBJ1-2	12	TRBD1	TGTGCCAGCGCACCGACAGGGAGGGGCTACACCTTC	CASAPTGRGYTF
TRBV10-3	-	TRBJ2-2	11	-	TGTGCCATCAGGGGCGCCGGGGAGCTGTTTTTT	CAIRGAGELFF
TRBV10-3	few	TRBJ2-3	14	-	TGTGCCATCAGTGAGGGTACCCACACAGATACGCAGTATTTT	CAISEGTHTDTQYF
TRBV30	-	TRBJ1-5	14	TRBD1	TGTGCCTGGAGCCCAGGGGGGGACAATCAGCCCCAGCATTTT	CAWSPGGDNQPQHF
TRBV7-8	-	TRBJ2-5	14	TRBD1	TGTGCCAGCAGCTTAGATAGGACAGGGGAGACCCAGTACTTC	CASSLDRTGETQYF
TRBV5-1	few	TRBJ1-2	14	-	TGCGCCAGCAGCTTGGGGGCCAGTGCGTTTGGCTACACCTTC	CASSLGASAFGYTF
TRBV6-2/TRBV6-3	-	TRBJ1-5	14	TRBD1	TGTGCCAGCAAGCGAGGGCCTTCGGACAGGTCTGCGCATTTT	CASKRGPSDRSAHF
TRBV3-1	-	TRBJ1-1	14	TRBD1	TGTGCCAGCAGCCAAAGAACAGGGGACACTGAAGCTTTCTTT	CASSQRTGDTEAFF
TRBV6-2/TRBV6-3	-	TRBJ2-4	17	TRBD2	TGTGCCAGCAGACTGGGCCGAGCGGGGGGAGCCAAAAACATTCAGTACTTC	CASRLGRAGGAKNIQYF
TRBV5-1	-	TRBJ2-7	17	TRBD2	TGCGCCAGCAGCTCGGGACTAGCGGAGTCCCGCGCCTACGAGCAGTACTTC	CASSSGLAESRAYEQYF
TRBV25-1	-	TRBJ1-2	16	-	TGTGCCAGCAGTTCGAAAGGGGGTTGGGGAGACTATGGCTACACCTTC	CASSSKGGWGDYGYTF
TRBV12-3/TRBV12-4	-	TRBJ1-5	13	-	TGTGCCAGCAGTTTTGGGATGGGAGGGCCCCAGCATTTT	CASSFGMGGPQHF
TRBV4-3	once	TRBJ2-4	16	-	TGCGCCAGCAGCCAACACGGGAGTTCAGCCAAAAACATTCAGTACTTC	CASSQHGSSAKNIQYF
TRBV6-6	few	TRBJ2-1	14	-	TGTGCCAGCACCAGGACTACTCTTTACAATGAGCAGTTCTTC	CASTRTTLYNEQFF
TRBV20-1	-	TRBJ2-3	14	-	TGCAGTGCTAGAGATTGGCAGAGCACAGATACGCAGTATTTT	CSARDWQSTDTQYF
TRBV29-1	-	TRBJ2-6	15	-	TGCAGCGTTGAATTAAGCGGCGCTGGGGCCAACGTCCTGACTTTC	CSVELSGAGANVLTF
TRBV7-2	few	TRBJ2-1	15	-	TGTGCCATCCCGATCGGAGGGGGAGACTACAATGAGCAGTTCTTC	CAIPIGGGDYNEQFF
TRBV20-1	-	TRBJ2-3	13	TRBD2	TGCGGTGCCCTAGCGGCCGGCACAGATACGCAGTATTTT	CGALAAGTDTQYF
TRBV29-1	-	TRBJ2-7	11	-	TGCAGCATTTCGGAACGCCTCGAGCAGTACTTC	CSISERLEQYF
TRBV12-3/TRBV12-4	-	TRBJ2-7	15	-	TGTGCCAGCAGTTTAGGTAGCGTATTTGCCTACGAGCAGTACTTC	CASSLGSVFAYEQYF